This TCR beta chain was found in a study of blood T cell repertoires in COVID-19. Study-level background: T cells, B-cell-depleted T cells, or PBMCs provided the cDNA or gDNA that served as material.

Categorization into cohorts depended on clinical history that participants reported. In the original workflow: Cell counts per sample came from amplifying reference gene primers. Measured with immunoSEQ multiplex PCR; TCRdb has only the in-frame clones, and not every one. That table supplies the V and J calls and clone size; D and trimming were determined from the DNA. The table shows over 300,000 clones, with approximately 90% occurring only once. The CDR3 runs to 14 residues. Losses at the gene ends were 5 bases for V and 4 bases for J; bases not matched to a gene: 5. Germline V gene data show CDR1 as MDHEN and CDR2 as SYDVKM.

This receptor was obtained from a woman aged 35 to 49 who had recovered from COVID-19. Sequencing was done on a sample of PBMCs or T cells enriched from blood (not recorded which). The chain couples TRBV28 to TRBJ2-7, with TRBD2 matching over 10 bases. The CDR3 region has the DNA TGTGCCAGCAGTATAAGCGGGGGGGAATACGAGCAGTACTTC. Protein product: CASSISGGEYEQYF. The whole variable domain, filled in from reference TRBV28 and TRBJ2-7, reads DVKVTQSSRYLVKRTGEKVFLECVQDMDHENMFWYRQDPGLGLRLIYFSYDVKMKEKGDIPEGYSVSREKKERFSLILESASTNQTSMYLCASSISGGEYEQYFGPGTRLTVT.